The 18 T cell receptor beta chains below were found in one sample sequenced in a study of T cell responses to AZD1222 COVID-19 vaccine. The repertoire was sequenced with immunoSEQ multiplex PCR; TCRdb's copy has only in-frame clones and lacks some. Seen here are some 92,000 clones, approximately 90% observed once, and the top ten hold around 8%. The specimen was peripheral blood, collected on day 0 of AZD1222 vaccination. Receptors were obtained from an adult in good health.

The chain carries TRBV4-2 and TRBJ1-5, with D possibly being TRBD1 (6 bases). The length of the CDR3 is 16 residues. The V end lost 0 bases, the J end lost 0 bases, and 9 bases lay between the germline ends. Germline-derived CDR1 and CDR2 are LGHNA and YNFKEQ. CDR3 in DNA: TGTGCCAGCAGCCAAGAAACAGGGCTTAGCAATCAGCCCCAGCATTTT. Its protein product is CASSQETGLSNQPQHF.

The chain joins TRBV10-3 to TRBJ1-6, with D tentatively TRBD1 (5 bases). The CDR3 has 12 amino acids. Trimming stripped 8 bases from V and 7 bases from J, with 9 bases between. CDR1 is ENHRY and CDR2 is SYGVKD in the germline V gene. This chain's CDR3 is CAIGAGNSPLHF. CDR3 nucleotide sequence: TGTGCCATCGGGGCGGGCAATTCACCCCTCCACTTT.

The V and J genes are TRBV5-1 and TRBJ1-1; possible D gene TRBD1, 5 bases. The ends were cut back, 0 bases at V and 5 bases at J, with 11 bases in the middle. In germline, CDR1 is SGHRS, CDR2 YFSETQ. This CDR3 is 14 amino acids long. The CDR3: CASSLDAGGTEAFF. CDR3 bases: TGCGCCAGCAGCTTGGATGCGGGGGGGACTGAAGCTTTCTTT.

This clone came up once. The CDR3 sequence is CASSGGTGAEETQYF. The CDR3 nucleotides are TGTGCCAGCAGCGGTGGGACAGGGGCGGAGGAGACCCAGTACTTC. The J gene is TRBJ2-5, the V gene TRBV5-4, with 10 positions matching TRBD1. The germline CDR1 and CDR2 sequences are SGHNT and YYREEE (reference sequence). V shed 4 bases and J 5 bases; nucleotides not matched to a gene: 8. This CDR3 region has 15 residues.

The chain has TRBV12-3 or TRBV12-4 and TRBJ2-1, with D perhaps TRBD2 (6 bases). The CDR3 sequence is 13 residues long. Trimming removed 6 bases from V and 2 bases from J, with 8 bases in between. CDR3 nucleotides: TGTGCCAGCAGCCGGGGGACCTACAATGAGCAGTTCTTC. Protein product: CASSRGTYNEQFF.

The chain carries TRBV3-1 (or the pseudogene TRBV3-2) and TRBJ2-5, with TRBD2 as a possible D gene (7 bases). The CDR3 contains 16 residues. Germline V lookup: CDR1 LGHDT, CDR2 YNNKEL (reference sequence). V was shortened by 2 bases and J by 5 bases, with 18 bases between the two germline ends. For the CDR3, the DNA is TGTGCCAGCAGCCAACGGTCGTGGGGGGGCAGCGAGACCCAGTACTTC. As protein: CASSQRSWGGSETQYF.

The chain couples TRBV5-6 to TRBJ1-1, with a tentative D call TRBD1 (5 bases). Germline CDR1 SGHDT, CDR2 YYEEEE. This CDR3 spans 14 amino acids. V lost 4 bases and J lost 1, with 11 bases in between. The CDR3 reads CASSLWGRNTEAFF. CDR3 DNA: TGTGCCAGCAGCCTCTGGGGCCGGAACACTGAAGCTTTCTTT.

The rearrangement uses TRBV5-6 and TRBJ1-2, with D possibly being TRBD1 (6 bases). The CDR3 is 14 amino acids. Deletions cut 4 bases from V and 4 bases from J, with 14 bases between. Germline V lookup: CDR1 SGHDT, CDR2 YYEEEE. CDR3 residues: CASSVEGGPYGYTF. The DNA of the CDR3 is TGTGCCAGCAGCGTCGAGGGGGGACCCTATGGCTACACCTTC.

DNA of the CDR3: TGTGCCAGCAGGACGGTTGTAAGCGGCTACACCTTC. Translated: CASRTVVSGYTF. The rearrangement joins TRBV2 to TRBJ1-2; D is uncertain. Deletions cut 6 bases from V and 8 bases from J, with 13 bases between. CDR1 is SNHLY and CDR2 is FYNNEI in the germline V gene. The CDR3 spans 12 residues.

The chain uses TRBV29-1 and TRBJ2-7; possibly TRBD2 for D (6 bases). This CDR3 has 15 residues. V was pared by 1 base and J by 4 bases, with 17 bases between. Germline CDR1 reads SQVTM; CDR2 reads ANQGSEA. The CDR3 nucleotides are TGCAGCGTTGAAGGGGACTCAAAAGGGAATTACGAGCAGTACTTC. Its translation: CSVEGDSKGNYEQYF.

The chain couples TRBV24-1 to TRBJ2-5, with TRBD1 as a possible D gene (5 bases). CDR3 length: 15 amino acids. CDR1 is KGHDR, CDR2 SFDVKD, per germline. V was shortened by 4 bases and J by 3 bases, with 14 bases between the two germline ends. The CDR3 protein is CATSDRGEGEETQYF. The CDR3 coding sequence is TGTGCCACCAGTGACCGCGGAGAAGGGGAAGAGACCCAGTACTTC.

The chain joins TRBV3-1 (or the pseudogene TRBV3-2) to TRBJ2-1, with D tentatively TRBD1 or TRBD2 (6 bases each). Trimming left V 1 base short and J 9 bases short, with 31 bases between. Germline lookup yields CDR1 LGHDT and CDR2 YNNKEL (reference sequence). CDR3 length equals 20 residues. The CDR3 nucleotides read TGTGCCAGCAGCCAAGTGGTCCGCCGTAGCCCGACCGGGGGCGGCGGTGAGCAGTTCTTC. Protein product: CASSQVVRRSPTGGGGEQFF.

This chain joins TRBV18 and TRBJ1-2, with TRBD1 identical over 12 bases. Germline CDR1 is KGHSH and CDR2 is LQKENI. CDR3 length: 16 residues. Trimming removed 3 bases from V and 4 bases from J; junction bases left unmatched: 6. CDR3 nucleotide sequence: TGTGCCAGCTCACCCCCGGGACAGGGGGCTGGCTATGGCTACACCTTC. Translated, it gives CASSPPGQGAGYGYTF.

The chain recombines TRBV6-5 with TRBJ1-1; D might be TRBD1 (5 bases). The CDR3 is 13 residues long. Trimming removed 0 bases from V and 7 bases from J, with 9 bases in between. Germline values: CDR1 MNHEY, CDR2 SVGAGI. The CDR3: CASSYSRGDEAFF. In nucleotides, the CDR3 is TGTGCCAGCAGTTACTCGAGGGGAGATGAAGCTTTCTTT.

The V gene is TRBV9, the J gene TRBJ2-7; D is unresolved. The CDR3 spans 16 residues. Trimming pared 4 bases from V and 2 bases from J, leaving 19 bases between. Looked up from germline, CDR1 is SGDLS and CDR2 is YYNGEE. For the CDR3, the DNA is TGTGCCAGCAGCCCAGAAGAGGCTCCCCTCCCCTACGAGCAGTACTTC. Amino acids: CASSPEEAPLPYEQYF.

The V and J genes are TRBV19 and TRBJ2-7; 10 bases are a match to TRBD2. The CDR3 is 15 residues long. V was clipped by 5 bases and J by 4 bases; unmatched bases: 8. Per germline, CDR1 LNHDA and CDR2 SQIVND (reference sequence). The DNA of the CDR3 is TGTGCCAGTAGTCCTCTAGCGGGAGTAGTTTACGAGCAGTACTTC. Translating it yields CASSPLAGVVYEQYF. The full variable domain, in which reference TRBV19 and TRBJ2-7 provide the parts outside the CDR3, is DGGITQSPKYLFRKEGQNVTLSCEQNLNHDAMYWYRQDPGQGLRLIYYSQIVNDFQKGDIAEGYSVSREKKESFPLTVTSAQKNPTAFYLCASSPLAGVVYEQYFGPGTRLTVT.

V and J are TRBV10-3 and TRBJ1-3, with D tentatively TRBD1 (5 bases). This CDR3 region has 15 residues. The germline V gene encodes CDR1 ENHRY and CDR2 SYGVKD. Trimming removed 3 bases from V and 6 bases from J, with 15 bases in between. Here the CDR3 DNA reads TGTGCCATCAGTGACCACCCCGACAGTACAAACACCATATATTTT. This codes for CAISDHPDSTNTIYF.

The chain couples TRBV5-1 to TRBJ2-7; 8 bases fit TRBD2. Per the germline V gene, CDR1 is SGHRS and CDR2 is YFSETQ. The trim removed 4 bases at V and 3 bases at J, leaving 12 bases unmatched. The CDR3 runs 16 residues. CDR3 in amino acids: CASSLAGAGDLYEQYF. CDR3 nucleotide sequence: TGCGCCAGCAGCCTGGCGGGAGCGGGAGACCTCTACGAGCAGTACTTC.